Sequencing of this T cell receptor (beta chain) was carried out in a study of spatial heterogeneity in lung cancer. Overall study: Consistently, beta-chain sequences turned up in larger numbers than alpha-chain sequences did.

The sample's time point: blood at routine non-recurrence follow-up after resection. In each case, whole RNA from tumor, nontumor lung or frozen PBMC was sequenced unsorted. The CDR3 has 18 amino acids. The V gene lost 2 bases and the J gene lost 0 bases, with 14 bases spanning the gap. CDR1 is MDHEN, CDR2 SYDVKM, per germline. TCRdb reprocessed the 5' RACE reads via MiXCR and lists one record per CDR3 protein. This table has fewer than 60,000 distinct CDR3 sequences, around 7% appearing once. This clonotype was seen many times. The chain links TRBV28 to TRBJ2-6, with D possibly TRBD1 on 6 matching bases. Sample: PBMCs, taken at follow-up. This TCR was recovered from a female donor with early-stage non-small cell lung cancer. The CDR3 bases are TGTGCCAGCAGTTTAACAGGGCCCGCTACCTCTGGGGCCAACGTCCTGACTTTC. The encoded protein is CASSLTGPATSGANVLTF.